Here is one T cell receptor (beta chain) with its context. The study ran its PCR with 60 Vbeta and 13 Jbeta primers. Sequencing was performed with immunoSEQ multiplex PCR; in TCRdb, only in-frame clones are kept and a portion is missing. The table lists 150,000 to 200,000 clones, around four fifths of them singletons, with about 1.5% in the top ten. This record comes from a study of cytomegalovirus exposure and HLA in healthy donors. The CDR3 consists of 12 residues. Germline V gene data show CDR1 as SQVTM and CDR2 as ANQGSEA. V lost 7 bases, J lost 3 bases, and 12 bases lay in between. The J gene is TRBJ1-2, the V gene TRBV29-1; weak D call: TRBD1 (6 bases). The specimen sequenced was PBMCs. The clonotype comes from a woman aged 25 to 39 in good health and CMV-seronegative. The CDR3 region has the DNA TGCAGCGCGCACAGGGACGACTATGGCTACACCTTC. Translation gives CSAHRDDYGYTF.